Presented here are 20 T cell receptor beta chains from one specimen sequenced in a study of blood T cell repertoires in COVID-19. Libraries were prepared by immunoSEQ multiplex PCR; TCRdb keeps only in-frame clonotypes and omits some of them. The data hold 95,000 to 100,000 clones, with about four fifths observed a single time. Sequencing was done on a sample of peripheral blood. The source of these receptors is a human donor in a cohort sampled during active COVID-19.

The V call is TRBV18, the J call TRBJ1-5, with 9 nucleotides matching TRBD1. Germline V gives CDR1 KGHSH, CDR2 LQKENI. V shed 2 bases, J shed 7 bases, and the junction held 6 bases outside the gene matches. The CDR3 loop spans 15 amino acids. CDR3 region: CASSPGQGMGQPQHF. CDR3 coding DNA: TGTGCCAGCTCACCAGGACAGGGGATGGGCCAGCCCCAGCATTTT.

The rearrangement links TRBV12-3 or TRBV12-4 to TRBJ1-2; D is undetermined. The length of the CDR3 is 12 residues. The ends were cut back, 7 bases at V and 2 bases at J, with 8 bases in the middle. Written as DNA, the CDR3 is TGTGCCAGCAAAGGACTGAACTATGGCTACACCTTC. Translated, it gives CASKGLNYGYTF.

The V gene is TRBV20-1, the J gene TRBJ1-2, with 8 bases matching TRBD1. This CDR3 contains 16 residues. V lost 3 bases to trimming and J lost 4 bases; unmatched junction nucleotides: 13. Germline lookup yields CDR1 DFQATT and CDR2 SNEGSKA (reference sequence). The chain's CDR3 is CSASGARQGAVYGYTF. Here the CDR3 DNA reads TGCAGTGCTAGTGGCGCGAGGCAGGGGGCAGTCTATGGCTACACCTTC.

This clone appeared once. V usage is TRBV5-6 and J usage is TRBJ2-5; D perhaps matches TRBD2 (6 bases). The length of the CDR3 is 17 residues. V lost 2 bases to trimming and J lost 2 bases, with 19 bases between them. Germline-derived CDR1 and CDR2 are SGHDT and YYEEEE. CDR3 sequence (DNA): TGTGCCAGCAGCTTAGGTCTTGCGCGGGGCCAACAAGAGACCCAGTACTTC. It is translated as CASSLGLARGQQETQYF.

V is TRBV29-1 and J is TRBJ2-3; D ambiguous. CDR1 is SQVTM and CDR2 is ANQGSEA in the germline V gene. The length of the CDR3 is 11 residues. Deletions cut 3 bases from V and 8 bases from J, with 9 bases between. The CDR3 reads CSVDTGLTQYF. CDR3 coding DNA: TGCAGCGTTGATACTGGGCTTACGCAGTATTTT.

The CDR3 nucleotides read TGTGCCAGCAGCCGCGGGACTTTTATTGCACAGCCCCAGCATTTT. Translating it yields CASSRGTFIAQPQHF. The genes are TRBV5-8 and TRBJ1-5; tentative D call: TRBD1 (5 bases). Germline V lookup: CDR1 SGHTS, CDR2 YDEGEE. Trimming left V 4 bases short and J 7 bases short, with 18 bases between. The CDR3 spans 15 residues.

V gene TRBV6-5 combines with J gene TRBJ2-1; TRBD2 aligns across 7 bases. CDR1 MNHEY and CDR2 SVGAGI come from the germline V gene. The V and J ends lost 8 bases and 4 bases, in that order; junction bases with no gene match: 5. This CDR3 contains 13 residues. DNA for the CDR3: TGTGCCAGCTACCAGCGGGAATACAATGAGCAGTTCTTC. Its protein product is CASYQREYNEQFF.

The chain carries TRBV6-6 and TRBJ2-1; 10 bases are shared with TRBD2. CDR3 length: 15 residues. Germline V gives CDR1 MNHNY, CDR2 SVGAGI (reference sequence). J gave up 3 bases and V 5 bases, and 4 bases lay outside the gene matches. The CDR3 region is CASSLIAGGYNEQFF. As DNA, the CDR3 is TGTGCCAGCAGTCTAATAGCGGGAGGCTACAATGAGCAGTTCTTC.

Details on this clone: The junction does not match germline at one end; this may be a read error. The gene calls are TRBV20-1 and TRBJ2-1; 12 bases fit TRBD2. CDR1 and CDR2 (germline): DFQATT, SNEGSKA (reference sequence). The CDR3 totals 11 residues. Written as DNA, the CDR3 is TGCAGTGCCTTTCTAGCGGGAGGGATACTCTTC. Translating it yields CSAFLAGGILF.

The rearrangement links TRBV18 to TRBJ2-1, with 7 bases aligning to TRBD2. Looked up from germline, CDR1 is KGHSH and CDR2 is LQKENI. The ends lost 0 bases at V and 5 bases at J; junction bases unmatched: 4. The length of the CDR3 is 15 residues. CDR3 coding DNA: TGTGCCAGCTCACCACCGGGGCTAGCGGACAATGAGCAGTTCTTC. It yields the protein CASSPPGLADNEQFF.

The gene calls are TRBV6-1 and TRBJ2-1; 7 bases agree with TRBD1. Germline CDR1 is MNHNS and CDR2 is SASEGT. The length of the CDR3 is 16 residues. The J segment lost 7 bases and the V segment lost 1 base, leaving 10 bases of the junction unmatched. This CDR3 is CASSEEPRTGLNEQFF. CDR3 sequence (DNA): TGTGCCAGCAGTGAAGAACCTAGGACAGGTCTAAATGAGCAGTTCTTC.

This chain joins TRBV7-9 and TRBJ2-1, with 7 bases that match TRBD2. Germline assignment: CDR1 SEHNR and CDR2 FQNEAQ (reference sequence). Trimming removed 8 bases from V and 1 base from J; junction bases left unmatched: 2. The CDR3 is made up of 13 amino acids. CDR3 DNA sequence: TGTGCCAGCCAGGGAGGGTCCTACAATGAGCAGTTCTTC. It encodes CASQGGSYNEQFF.

The chain combines TRBV19 with TRBJ2-7; D is possibly TRBD1 (6 bases). Trimming took off 5 bases at V and 4 bases at J, with 12 bases between the two ends. Germline loops: CDR1 LNHDA, CDR2 SQIVND (reference sequence). The CDR3 runs to 13 residues. The CDR3 region has the DNA TGTGCCAGTAGTTGGGACACCAAGTACGAGCAGTACTTC. As protein: CASSWDTKYEQYF.

The rearrangement joins TRBV6-5 to TRBJ2-7; D might be TRBD1 (6 bases). Trimming cost V 7 bases and J 4 bases, with 17 bases left between them. The germline V gene encodes CDR1 MNHEY and CDR2 SVGAGI. This CDR3 is built from 14 residues. The CDR3 sequence is CASTPGTRGYEQYF. The CDR3 DNA follows: TGTGCCAGCACCCCGGGGACCAGGGGATACGAGCAGTACTTC.

The chain has TRBV28 and TRBJ2-2, with TRBD2 matching 8 bases. V shed 3 bases, J shed 7 bases, and the junction held 10 bases outside the gene matches. Germline V gene data show CDR1 as MDHEN and CDR2 as SYDVKM. The CDR3 length is 16 residues. CDR3 amino acids: CASSLGRLAQIGELFF. The CDR3 region has the DNA TGTGCCAGCAGTTTGGGGAGACTAGCGCAAATCGGGGAGCTGTTTTTT.

In its sample, this clone was seen a few times. V gene TRBV18 combines with J gene TRBJ1-5; TRBD1 agrees at 7 bases. The CDR3 is 15 amino acids. Germline V gene data show CDR1 as KGHSH and CDR2 as LQKENI. J lost 2 bases, V lost 4 bases, and 5 bases had no gene match. The CDR3 loop reads CASSRETGGNQPQHF. In DNA form, the CDR3 reads TGTGCCAGCTCACGAGAAACAGGGGGCAATCAGCCCCAGCATTTT.

The gene calls are TRBV11-2 and TRBJ2-3, with D possibly matching TRBD2 (5 bases). V lost 5 bases to trimming and J lost 3 bases, with 15 bases between them. Per germline, CDR1 SGHAT and CDR2 FQNNGV. The CDR3 contains 15 residues. CDR3 nucleotide sequence: TGTGCCAGCAGCGCCTCCCGGCGCGGGACAGATACGCAGTATTTT. This codes for CASSASRRGTDTQYF.

The V call is TRBV5-4, the J call TRBJ2-3; TRBD2 agrees at 9 bases. The CDR3 is 17 amino acids. The germline gives CDR1 SGHNT, CDR2 YYREEE (reference sequence). Germline trimming cut 1 base from V and 3 bases from J; bases unmatched to any gene: 9. In DNA form, the CDR3 reads TGTGCCAGCAGCTTGTTACTCGGCGGGAGGGGTACAGATACGCAGTATTTT. Its translation is CASSLLLGGRGTDTQYF.

The chain recombines TRBV7-9 with TRBJ1-1; D not certain. The CDR3 is made up of 12 amino acids. Germline loops: CDR1 SEHNR, CDR2 FQNEAQ (reference sequence). V dropped 1 base and J dropped 11 bases, with 11 bases sitting between them. The CDR3 loop reads CASSLVAGSAFF. CDR3 nucleotides: TGTGCCAGCAGCTTAGTCGCAGGTTCGGCTTTCTTT.

The chain carries TRBV4-1 and TRBJ2-5; possible D gene TRBD2, 5 bases. Germline values: CDR1 MGHRA, CDR2 YSYEKL. The CDR3 totals 14 residues. The V end lost 4 bases, the J end lost 2 bases, and 11 bases lay between the germline ends. This CDR3 reads CASSPDRGQETQYF. The CDR3 nucleotides are TGCGCCAGCAGCCCGGACCGAGGGCAAGAGACCCAGTACTTC.